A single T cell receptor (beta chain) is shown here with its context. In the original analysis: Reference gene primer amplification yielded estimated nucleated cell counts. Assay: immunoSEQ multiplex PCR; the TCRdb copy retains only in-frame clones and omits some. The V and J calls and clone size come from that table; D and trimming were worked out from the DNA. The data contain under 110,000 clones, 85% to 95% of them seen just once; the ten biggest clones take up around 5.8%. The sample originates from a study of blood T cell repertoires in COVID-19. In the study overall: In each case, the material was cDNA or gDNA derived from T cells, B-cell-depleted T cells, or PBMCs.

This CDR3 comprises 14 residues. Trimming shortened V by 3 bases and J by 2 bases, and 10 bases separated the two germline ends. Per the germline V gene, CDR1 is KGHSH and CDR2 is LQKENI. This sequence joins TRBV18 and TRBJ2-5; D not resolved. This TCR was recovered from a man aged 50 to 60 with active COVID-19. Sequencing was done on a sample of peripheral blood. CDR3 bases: TGTGCCAGCTCACCGGCTAGAGAACAAGAGACCCAGTACTTC. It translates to CASSPAREQETQYF.